These 7 T cell receptor beta chains were all obtained from the same sample, sequenced in a study of shared clonotypes between healthy human individuals. Profiling relied on immunoSEQ multiplex PCR, and the TCRdb table lists in-frame clones only, not all of them. The sample contains hundreds of thousands of clones, 95% of which appear only once. As defined, naive CD8 cells were CD45RO-negative and positively selected for CCR7, with terminally differentiated effector memory CD45RA+ cells excluded. Sequences were obtained from naive CD8+ T cells sorted from blood. Receptor source: a woman aged 25 to 45 in good health.

The chain carries TRBV7-8 and TRBJ2-3; 8 bases match TRBD2. The CDR3 runs to 16 residues. V dropped 4 bases and J dropped 5; count of bases not matched to a gene: 11. Germline CDR1 and CDR2: SGHVS and FQNEAQ. CDR3 in amino acids: CASSSPRGGAGDTQYF. The CDR3 DNA reads TGTGCCAGCAGCTCCCCCCGGGGGGGAGCGGGAGATACGCAGTATTTT.

The J gene is TRBJ2-2, the V gene TRBV30; 9 bases match TRBD2. Germline V lookup: CDR1 GTSNPN, CDR2 SVGIG (reference sequence). Losses at the gene ends were 1 base for V and 6 bases for J; bases not matched to a gene: 12. The CDR3 spans 17 residues. The CDR3 is CAWSAQPLAGWAGELFF. CDR3 in DNA: TGTGCCTGGAGTGCCCAACCTCTAGCGGGATGGGCCGGGGAGCTGTTTTTT.

Written as DNA, the CDR3 is TGCGCCAGCAGCTTGGCCTGGTCAGGGGATGGCTACACCTTC. Encoded protein: CASSLAWSGDGYTF. The V gene is TRBV5-1, the J gene TRBJ1-2, with D perhaps TRBD1 (6 bases). Trimming shortened V by 0 bases and J by 6 bases, and 12 bases separated the two germline ends. CDR1 and CDR2 from the germline V gene are SGHRS and YFSETQ. This CDR3 region has 14 residues.

The chain employs TRBV5-4 and TRBJ2-7; maybe TRBD2 (6 bases). This CDR3 region has 13 residues. V lost 4 bases and J lost 5, with 13 bases in between. Germline V CDR1 and CDR2: SGHNT, YYREEE (reference sequence). The CDR3 region has the DNA TGTGCCAGCAGCCGACCGGGCGGGGACGAGCAGTACTTC. The encoded protein is CASSRPGGDEQYF.

The V and J genes are TRBV6-1 and TRBJ1-5; D is unresolved. CDR3 length: 15 amino acids. V lost 2 bases, J lost 7 bases, and 15 bases lay in between. CDR1 MNHNS and CDR2 SASEGT come from the germline V gene. Here the CDR3 reads CASSEIGPSGQPQHF. The CDR3 bases are TGTGCCAGCAGTGAAATTGGACCCTCCGGGCAGCCCCAGCATTTT.

The chain couples TRBV6-6 to TRBJ2-5; the D gene could be TRBD1 or TRBD2 (5 bases each). The ends were cut back, 5 bases at V and 5 bases at J, with 18 bases in the middle. The CDR3 consists of 15 residues. Germline loops: CDR1 MNHNY, CDR2 SVGAGI (reference sequence). DNA for the CDR3: TGTGCCAGCAGTGAGACCAGGGAAGGGGAGGAGACCCAGTACTTC. Translated, it gives CASSETREGEETQYF.

The J gene is TRBJ1-1, the V gene TRBV29-1; D uncertain. V shed 2 bases and J shed 1 base, with 26 bases lying between them. CDR1 and CDR2 (germline): SQVTM, ANQGSEA. CDR3 length: 19 residues. CDR3: CSVEYWTVMSRSQNTEAFF. The CDR3 nucleotides are TGCAGCGTTGAATATTGGACGGTCATGTCCCGCTCACAGAACACTGAAGCTTTCTTT.